This TCR beta chain emerged from a study of blood T cell repertoires in COVID-19. Sequenced by immunoSEQ multiplex PCR; TCRdb stores in-frame clones only, minus some. Altogether over 200,000 clones are present, around three quarters being singletons, with the ten largest covering around 3.4%. The J segment lost 4 bases and the V segment lost 2 bases, leaving 3 bases of the junction unmatched. Germline CDR1 and CDR2: MGHDK and SYGVNS. The CDR3 has 15 amino acids. Sequences were obtained from peripheral blood. The sequence was collected from a woman of 80 years or more with acute or convalescent COVID-19. The V and J genes are TRBV25-1 and TRBJ2-3, with 10 bases that match TRBD2. The CDR3 protein is CASSEQAGGADTQYF. The CDR3 coding sequence is TGTGCCAGCAGTGAACAAGCGGGGGGGGCAGATACGCAGTATTTT. Together with reference TRBV25-1 and TRBJ2-3, the CDR3 gives the full variable domain: EADIYQTPRYLVIGTGKKITLECSQTMGHDKMYWYQQDPGMELHLIHYSYGVNSTEKGDLSSESTVSRIRTEHFPLTLESARPSHTSQYLCASSEQAGGADTQYFGPGTRLTVL.